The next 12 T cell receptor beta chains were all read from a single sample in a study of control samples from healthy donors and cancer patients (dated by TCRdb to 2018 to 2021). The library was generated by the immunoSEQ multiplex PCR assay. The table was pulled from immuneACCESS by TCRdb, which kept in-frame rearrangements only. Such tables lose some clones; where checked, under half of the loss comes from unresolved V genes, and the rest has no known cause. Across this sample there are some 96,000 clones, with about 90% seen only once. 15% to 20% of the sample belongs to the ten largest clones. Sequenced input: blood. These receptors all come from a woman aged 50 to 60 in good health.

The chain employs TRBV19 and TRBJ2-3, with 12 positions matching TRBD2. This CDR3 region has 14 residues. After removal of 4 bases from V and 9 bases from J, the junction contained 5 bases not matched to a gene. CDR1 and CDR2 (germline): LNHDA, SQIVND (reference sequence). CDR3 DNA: TGTGCCAGTAGTAAAAGACTAGCGGGGGAGACGCAGTATTTT. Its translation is CASSKRLAGETQYF.

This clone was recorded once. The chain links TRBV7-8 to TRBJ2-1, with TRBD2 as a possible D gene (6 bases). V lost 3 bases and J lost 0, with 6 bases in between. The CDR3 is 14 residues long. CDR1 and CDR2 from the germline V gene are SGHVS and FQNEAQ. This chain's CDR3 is CASSLGGSYNEQFF. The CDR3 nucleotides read TGTGCCAGCAGCTTGGGGGGCTCCTACAATGAGCAGTTCTTC.

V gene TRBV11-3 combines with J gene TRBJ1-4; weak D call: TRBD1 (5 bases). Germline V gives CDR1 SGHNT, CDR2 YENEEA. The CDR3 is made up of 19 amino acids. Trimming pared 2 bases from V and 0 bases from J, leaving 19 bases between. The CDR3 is CASSLNWLGDSATNEKLFF. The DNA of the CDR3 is TGTGCCAGCAGCTTAAATTGGTTAGGGGATTCTGCAACTAATGAAAAACTGTTTTTT.

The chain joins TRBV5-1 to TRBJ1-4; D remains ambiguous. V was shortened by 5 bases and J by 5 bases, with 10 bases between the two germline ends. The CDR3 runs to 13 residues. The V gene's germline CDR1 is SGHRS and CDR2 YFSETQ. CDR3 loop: CASRDRRNEKLFF. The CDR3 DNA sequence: TGCGCCAGCAGAGACCGGAGGAATGAAAAACTGTTTTTT.

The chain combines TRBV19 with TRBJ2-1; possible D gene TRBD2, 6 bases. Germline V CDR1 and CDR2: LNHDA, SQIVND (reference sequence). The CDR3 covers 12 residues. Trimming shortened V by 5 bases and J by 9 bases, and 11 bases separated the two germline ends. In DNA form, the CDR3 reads TGTGCCAGTAGTGAACTAGCAGGTGAGCAGTTCTTC. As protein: CASSELAGEQFF. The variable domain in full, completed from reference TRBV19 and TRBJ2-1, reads DGGITQSPKYLFRKEGQNVTLSCEQNLNHDAMYWYRQDPGQGLRLIYYSQIVNDFQKGDIAEGYSVSREKKESFPLTVTSAQKNPTAFYLCASSELAGEQFFGPGTRLTVL.

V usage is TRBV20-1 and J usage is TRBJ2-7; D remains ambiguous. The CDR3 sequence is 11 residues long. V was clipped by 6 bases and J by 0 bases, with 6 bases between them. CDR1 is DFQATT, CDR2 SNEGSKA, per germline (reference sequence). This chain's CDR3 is CSAKSSYEQYF. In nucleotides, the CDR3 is TGCAGTGCAAAGAGCTCCTACGAGCAGTACTTC.

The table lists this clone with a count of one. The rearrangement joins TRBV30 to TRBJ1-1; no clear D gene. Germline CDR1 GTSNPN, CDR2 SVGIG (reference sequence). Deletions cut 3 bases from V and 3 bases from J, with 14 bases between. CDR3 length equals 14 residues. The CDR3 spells CAWRSGVDDTEAFF. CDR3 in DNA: TGTGCCTGGAGATCCGGGGTAGACGACACTGAAGCTTTCTTT.

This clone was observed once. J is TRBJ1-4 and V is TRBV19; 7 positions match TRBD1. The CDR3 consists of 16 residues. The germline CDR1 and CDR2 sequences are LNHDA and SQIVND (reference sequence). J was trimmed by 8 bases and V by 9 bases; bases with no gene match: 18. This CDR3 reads CASLSQGVVGKEKLFF. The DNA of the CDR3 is TGTGCCAGCCTCTCGCAGGGGGTCGTGGGGAAAGAAAAACTGTTTTTT.

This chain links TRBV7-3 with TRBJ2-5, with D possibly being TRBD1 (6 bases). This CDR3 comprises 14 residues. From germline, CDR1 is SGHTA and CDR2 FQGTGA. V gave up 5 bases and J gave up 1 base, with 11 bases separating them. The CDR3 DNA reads TGTGCCAGCAGCCTCAAGGGGGTCCAAGAGACCCAGTACTTC. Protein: CASSLKGVQETQYF.

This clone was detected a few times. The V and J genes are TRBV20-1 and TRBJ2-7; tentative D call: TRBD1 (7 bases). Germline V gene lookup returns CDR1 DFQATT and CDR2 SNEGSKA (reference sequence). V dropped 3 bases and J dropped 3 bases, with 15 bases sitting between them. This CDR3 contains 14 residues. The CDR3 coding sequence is TGCAGTGCTAGTGGAGACAGGGACTTCTACGAGCAGTACTTC. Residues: CSASGDRDFYEQYF.

CDR3 protein: CASSPNWRQGAGGYTF. The DNA for the CDR3 is TGTGCCAGCTCACCGAATTGGAGACAGGGGGCGGGAGGCTACACCTTC. This chain joins TRBV18 and TRBJ1-2; 10 nucleotides agree with TRBD1. The trim removed 3 bases at V and 8 bases at J, leaving 12 bases unmatched. Germline loops: CDR1 KGHSH, CDR2 LQKENI. The CDR3 extends over 16 amino acids.

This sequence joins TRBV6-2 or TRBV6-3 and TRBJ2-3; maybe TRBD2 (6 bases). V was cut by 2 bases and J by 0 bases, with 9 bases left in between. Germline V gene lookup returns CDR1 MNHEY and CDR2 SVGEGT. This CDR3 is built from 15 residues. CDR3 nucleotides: TGTGCCAGCAGTTACCCCGCGGGGAGCACAGATACGCAGTATTTT. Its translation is CASSYPAGSTDTQYF.